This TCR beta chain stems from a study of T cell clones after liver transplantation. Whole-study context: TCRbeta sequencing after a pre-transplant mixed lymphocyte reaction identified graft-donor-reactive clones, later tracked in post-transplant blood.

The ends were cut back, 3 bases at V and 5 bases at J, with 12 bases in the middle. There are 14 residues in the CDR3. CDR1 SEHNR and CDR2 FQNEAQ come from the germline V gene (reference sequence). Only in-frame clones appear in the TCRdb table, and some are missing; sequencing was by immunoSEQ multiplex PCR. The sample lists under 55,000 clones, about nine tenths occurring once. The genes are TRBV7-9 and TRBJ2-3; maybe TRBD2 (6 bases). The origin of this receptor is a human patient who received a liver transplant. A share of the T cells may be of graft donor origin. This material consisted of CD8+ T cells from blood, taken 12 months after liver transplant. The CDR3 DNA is TGTGCCAGCAGCTTTGGGGACTTAATAGATACGCAGTATTTT. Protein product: CASSFGDLIDTQYF.